The following is a TCR beta chain sequence with its context. Germline loops: CDR1 SGHRS, CDR2 YFSETQ. The CDR3 is 15 residues long. With 0 bases removed from V and 2 bases from J, the gap between germline ends came to 12 bases. Repertoires were generated with immunoSEQ multiplex PCR, while TCRdb's copy carries only in-frame clones and drops some. The data show around 65,000 clones, approximately 86% seen once. The data belong to a study of OX40 agonist ivuxolimab in advanced cancers. Autoimmune disease history or systemic immunosuppression excluded patients. This sequence joins TRBV5-1 and TRBJ2-7; D perhaps matches TRBD1 (6 bases). The source is an adult with an advanced solid tumor such as melanoma, head and neck, liver or kidney cancer. Here the sequenced sample was CD4+ or CD8+ T cells sorted from blood, taken in a trial of the OX40 agonist ivuxolimab. The CDR3 coding sequence is TGCGCCAGCAGCTTGGGACAGGCCCTAACCTACGAGCAGTACTTC. Translating gives CASSLGQALTYEQYF. The whole variable domain, filled in from reference TRBV5-1 and TRBJ2-7, reads KAGVTQTPRYLIKTRGQQVTLSCSPISGHRSVSWYQQTPGQGLQFLFEYFSETQRNKGNFPGRFSGRQFSNSRSEMNVSTLELGDSALYLCASSLGQALTYEQYFGPGTRLTVT.